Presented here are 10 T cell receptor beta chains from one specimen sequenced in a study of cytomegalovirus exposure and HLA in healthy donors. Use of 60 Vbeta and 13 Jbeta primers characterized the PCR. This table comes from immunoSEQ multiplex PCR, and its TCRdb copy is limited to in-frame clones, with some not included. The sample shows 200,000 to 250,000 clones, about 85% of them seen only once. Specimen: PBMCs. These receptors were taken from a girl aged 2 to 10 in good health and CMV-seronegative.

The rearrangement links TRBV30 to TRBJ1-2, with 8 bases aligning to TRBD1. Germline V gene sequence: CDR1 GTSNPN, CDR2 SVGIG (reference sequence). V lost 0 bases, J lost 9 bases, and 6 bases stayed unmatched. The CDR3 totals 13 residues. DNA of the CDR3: TGTGCCTGGAGTGTCGGGACAGGTGATAGCTACACCTTC. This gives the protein CAWSVGTGDSYTF.

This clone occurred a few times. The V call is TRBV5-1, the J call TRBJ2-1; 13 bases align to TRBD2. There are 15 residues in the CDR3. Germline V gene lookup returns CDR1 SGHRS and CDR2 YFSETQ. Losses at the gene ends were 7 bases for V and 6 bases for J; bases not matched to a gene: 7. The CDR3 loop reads CASVLLAGGGNEQFF. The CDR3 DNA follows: TGCGCCAGCGTCCTACTAGCGGGAGGGGGCAATGAGCAGTTCTTC.

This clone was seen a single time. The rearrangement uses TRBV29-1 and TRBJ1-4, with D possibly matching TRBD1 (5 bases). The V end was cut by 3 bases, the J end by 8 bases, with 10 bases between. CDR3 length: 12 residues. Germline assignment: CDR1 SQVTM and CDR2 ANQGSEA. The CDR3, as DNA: TGCAGCGTTGATTCAGGGCGGGAAAAACTGTTTTTT. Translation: CSVDSGREKLFF.

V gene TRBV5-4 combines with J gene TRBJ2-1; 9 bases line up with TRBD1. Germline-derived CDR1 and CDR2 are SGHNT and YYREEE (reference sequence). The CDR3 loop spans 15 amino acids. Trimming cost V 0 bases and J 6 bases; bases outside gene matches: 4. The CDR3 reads CASSLGDRDLNEQFF. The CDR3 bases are TGTGCCAGCAGCTTGGGGGACAGGGACCTCAATGAGCAGTTCTTC.

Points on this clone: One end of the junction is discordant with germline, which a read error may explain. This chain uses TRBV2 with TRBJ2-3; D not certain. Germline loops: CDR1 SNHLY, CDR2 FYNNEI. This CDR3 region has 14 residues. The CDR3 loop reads CASREGQGTDTQYF. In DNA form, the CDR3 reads TGTGCCAGCAGAGAAGGGCAGGGCACAGATACGCAGTATTTT. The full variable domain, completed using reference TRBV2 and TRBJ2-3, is EPEVTQTPSHQVTQMGQEVILRCVPISNHLYFYWYRQILGQKVEFLVSFYNNEISEKSEIFDDQFSVERPDGSNFTLKIRSTKLEDSAMYFCASREGQGTDTQYFGPGTRLTVL.

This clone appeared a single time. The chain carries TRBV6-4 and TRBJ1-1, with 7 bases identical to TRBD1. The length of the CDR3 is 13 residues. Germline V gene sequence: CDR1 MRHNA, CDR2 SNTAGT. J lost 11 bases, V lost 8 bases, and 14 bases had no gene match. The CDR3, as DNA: TGTGCCAGCGCACACGACAGGGAGTTCCCGGCTTTCTTT. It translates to CASAHDREFPAFF.

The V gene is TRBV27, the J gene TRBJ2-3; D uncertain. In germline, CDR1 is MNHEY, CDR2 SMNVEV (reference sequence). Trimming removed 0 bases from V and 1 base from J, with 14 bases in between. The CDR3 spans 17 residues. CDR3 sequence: CASSLSNRGIGTDTQYF. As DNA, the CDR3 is TGTGCCAGCAGTTTATCGAATAGAGGAATCGGCACAGATACGCAGTATTTT.

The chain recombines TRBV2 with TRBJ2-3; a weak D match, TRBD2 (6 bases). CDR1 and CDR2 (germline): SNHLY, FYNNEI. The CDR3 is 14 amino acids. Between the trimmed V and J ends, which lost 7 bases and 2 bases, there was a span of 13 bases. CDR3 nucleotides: TGTGCCAGCACCCGTCGGACTAACACAGATACGCAGTATTTT. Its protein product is CASTRRTNTDTQYF. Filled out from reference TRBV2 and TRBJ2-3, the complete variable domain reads EPEVTQTPSHQVTQMGQEVILRCVPISNHLYFYWYRQILGQKVEFLVSFYNNEISEKSEIFDDQFSVERPDGSNFTLKIRSTKLEDSAMYFCASTRRTNTDTQYFGPGTRLTVL.

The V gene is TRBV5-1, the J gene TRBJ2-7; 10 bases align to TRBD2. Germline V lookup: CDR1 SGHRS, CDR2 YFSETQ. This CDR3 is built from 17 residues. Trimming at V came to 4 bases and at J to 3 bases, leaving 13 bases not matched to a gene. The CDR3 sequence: CASSGENPSGSIYEQYF. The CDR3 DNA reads TGCGCCAGCAGCGGAGAGAACCCTAGCGGGAGTATCTACGAGCAGTACTTC.

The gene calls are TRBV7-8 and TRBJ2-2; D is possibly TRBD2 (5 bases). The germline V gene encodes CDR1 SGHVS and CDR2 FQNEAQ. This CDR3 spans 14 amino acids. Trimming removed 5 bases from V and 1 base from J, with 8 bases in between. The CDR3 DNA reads TGTGCCAGCAGCCCGGACTGGAACACCGGGGAGCTGTTTTTT. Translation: CASSPDWNTGELFF.